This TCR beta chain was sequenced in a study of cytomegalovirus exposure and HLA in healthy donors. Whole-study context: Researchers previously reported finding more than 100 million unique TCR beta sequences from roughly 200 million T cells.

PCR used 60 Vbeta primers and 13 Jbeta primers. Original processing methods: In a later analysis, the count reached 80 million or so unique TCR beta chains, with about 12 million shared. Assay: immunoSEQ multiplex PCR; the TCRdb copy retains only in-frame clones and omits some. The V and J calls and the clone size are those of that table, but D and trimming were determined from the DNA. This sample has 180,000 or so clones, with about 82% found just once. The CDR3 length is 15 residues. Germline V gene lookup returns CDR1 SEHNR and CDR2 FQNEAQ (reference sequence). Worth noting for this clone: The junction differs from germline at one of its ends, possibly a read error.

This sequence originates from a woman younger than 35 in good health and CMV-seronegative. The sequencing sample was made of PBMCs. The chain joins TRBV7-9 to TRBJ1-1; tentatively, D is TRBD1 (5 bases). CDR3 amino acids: CSSSLVGEENTEAFF. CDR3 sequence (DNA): TGTTCCAGCAGCCTCGTAGGGGAGGAGAACACTGAAGCTTTCTTT.